Shown below are 20 T cell receptor beta chains from a single sample sequenced in a study of T-cell reconstitution after alpha-beta-depleted transplantation in children. Unique molecular identifiers were built into the TCRbeta library. TCRdb ran MiXCR on the PCR reads and lists one entry per CDR3 protein. This sample has about 830,000 distinct CDR3 sequences, with approximately 15% found just once. The input for sequencing was PBMCs, mostly from graft donor cells, taken 360 days after TCRalphabeta/CD19-depleted stem cell transplant. These receptors originate from a male patient under 18 who had a stem cell transplant for acute lymphoblastic leukemia, so the T cells may come from the graft donor.

This clonotype was counted a few times. This sequence joins TRBV5-1 and TRBJ2-7; D gene uncertain. The CDR3 has 15 amino acids. Per germline, CDR1 SGHRS and CDR2 YFSETQ. The germline V and J ends were trimmed by 0 bases and 3 bases, with 13 bases remaining between them. The CDR3 spells CASSLVAINLYEQYF. CDR3 coding DNA: TGCGCCAGCAGCTTGGTTGCCATCAACCTCTACGAGCAGTACTTC.

This sequence joins TRBV5-1 and TRBJ2-5; D unresolved. Germline V gives CDR1 SGHRS, CDR2 YFSETQ. V gave up 0 bases and J gave up 5 bases, with 14 bases separating them. The CDR3 has 15 amino acids. This CDR3 reads CASSLASGGLETQYF. As DNA, the CDR3 is TGCGCCAGCAGCTTGGCCTCTGGTGGTCTGGAGACCCAGTACTTC.

This clonotype was picked up many times. The rearrangement uses TRBV5-1 and TRBJ2-7; D is perhaps TRBD2 (5 bases). From germline, CDR1 is SGHRS and CDR2 YFSETQ. The CDR3 runs to 13 residues. V lost 4 bases, J lost 2 bases, and 10 bases lay in between. The CDR3 loop is CASSLLVAYEQYF. CDR3 sequence (DNA): TGCGCCAGCAGCCTACTAGTCGCCTACGAGCAGTACTTC. Full variable domain (remainder filled in from reference TRBV5-1 and TRBJ2-7): KAGVTQTPRYLIKTRGQQVTLSCSPISGHRSVSWYQQTPGQGLQFLFEYFSETQRNKGNFPGRFSGRQFSNSRSEMNVSTLELGDSALYLCASSLLVAYEQYFGPGTRLTVT.

This clonotype turned up a few times. The chain employs TRBV6-4 and TRBJ2-3, with 9 bases identical to TRBD1. Germline loops: CDR1 MRHNA, CDR2 SNTAGT. The length of the CDR3 is 14 residues. With 6 bases clipped from V and 1 base from J, the junction kept 2 bases outside the gene matches. The CDR3, as DNA: TGTGCCAGCAGGGGACAGGGAGGCACAGATACGCAGTATTTT. Amino acids: CASRGQGGTDTQYF.

Ten or more counts support this clonotype. The CDR3 protein is CASSYSAGSKNIQYF. DNA for the CDR3: TGTGCCAGCAGTTACTCGGCAGGCTCGAAAAACATTCAGTACTTC. The chain links TRBV6-5 to TRBJ2-4; D is ambiguous. Trimming removed 0 bases from V and 4 bases from J, with 10 bases in between. This CDR3 spans 15 amino acids. The germline V gene encodes CDR1 MNHEY and CDR2 SVGAGI.

This clonotype was picked up a small number of times. V is TRBV6-2 or TRBV6-3 and J is TRBJ2-7, with 7 bases aligning to TRBD1. The CDR3 spans 13 residues. Germline V lookup: CDR1 MNHEY, CDR2 SVGEGT. Trimming at V came to 5 bases and at J to 3 bases, leaving 4 bases not matched to a gene. The CDR3 region has the DNA TGTGCCAGCAGTAACCGACAGGGCTACGAGCAGTACTTC. This gives the protein CASSNRQGYEQYF.

A word on this clonotype: A much larger clone differs from this one at a single base, so this may be a read error. The gene calls are TRBV5-1 and TRBJ2-5; no firm D call. The V gene lost 5 bases and the J gene lost 0 bases, with 5 bases spanning the gap. CDR1 is SGHRS, CDR2 YFSETQ, per germline. The CDR3 sequence is 12 residues long. CDR3 bases: TGCGCCAGCAGGTTGTACCAAGAGACCCAGTACTTC. Amino acid sequence: CASRLYQETQYF.

This clonotype was recorded many times. This sequence joins TRBV24-1 and TRBJ2-4; TRBD1 agrees at 10 bases. The CDR3 is 15 residues long. Trimming took 3 bases from V and 8 from J; bases not matched to a gene: 6. CDR1 and CDR2 from the germline V gene are KGHDR and SFDVKD. The CDR3 reads CATSDRTGGWDIQYF. The CDR3 DNA reads as TGTGCCACCAGTGATAGGACAGGGGGTTGGGACATTCAGTACTTC.

The chain uses TRBV24-1 and TRBJ2-2; TRBD2 might be the D (6 bases). Between the trimmed V and J ends, which lost 7 bases and 4 bases, there was a span of 12 bases. The CDR3 spans 14 residues. Germline values: CDR1 KGHDR, CDR2 SFDVKD. The CDR3 region has the DNA TGTGCCACCAGGGGGACCGGGGGCACCGGGGAGCTGTTTTTT. Translated: CATRGTGGTGELFF.

The V call is TRBV25-1, the J call TRBJ2-2; the match to TRBD2 covers 11 bases. Germline assignment: CDR1 MGHDK and CDR2 SYGVNS. V lost 0 bases and J lost 4; bases outside the gene matches: 4. This CDR3 has 17 residues. The CDR3 region has the DNA TGTGCCAGCAGTGAATATTGGCTAGCGGGGGGCACCGGGGAGCTGTTTTTT. Translation gives CASSEYWLAGGTGELFF.

The chain uses TRBV3-1 and TRBJ1-1, with D uncertain. CDR3 size: 12 residues. Trimming cost V 1 base and J 7 bases, with 7 bases left between them. Germline V gene sequence: CDR1 LGHDT, CDR2 YNNKEL (reference sequence). The CDR3 loop is CASSQGWVEAFF. The CDR3 nucleotides are TGTGCCAGCAGCCAAGGGTGGGTTGAAGCTTTCTTT.

This chain connects TRBV18 to TRBJ2-3; 11 positions match TRBD1. V shed 3 bases and J 2 bases; nucleotides not matched to a gene: 1. The CDR3 is 15 amino acids. CDR1 is KGHSH and CDR2 is LQKENI in the germline V gene. For the CDR3, the DNA is TGTGCCAGCTCACCGGGACAGGGGGTCACAGATACGCAGTATTTT. Translating gives CASSPGQGVTDTQYF. Using reference TRBV18 and TRBJ2-3 for the parts outside the CDR3, the full variable domain is NAGVMQNPRHLVRRRGQEARLRCSPMKGHSHVYWYRQLPEEGLKFMVYLQKENIIDESGMPKERFSAEFPKEGPSILRIQQVVRGDSAAYFCASSPGQGVTDTQYFGPGTRLTVL.

The V gene is TRBV9, the J gene TRBJ1-3, with a possible D match to TRBD1 (6 bases). Germline V gene lookup returns CDR1 SGDLS and CDR2 YYNGEE. V was pared by 0 bases and J by 4 bases, with 14 bases between. This CDR3 comprises 16 residues. Here the CDR3 DNA reads TGTGCCAGCAGCGTAGTTGATTGGGGGGCCGGAAACACCATATATTTT. It codes for CASSVVDWGAGNTIYF.

The V and J genes are TRBV12-3 or TRBV12-4 and TRBJ1-1; D gene unclear. This CDR3 contains 14 residues. V lost 8 bases and J 0 bases, leaving 13 bases between the germline ends. The CDR3, as DNA: TGTGCCAGCGGGTCGGGCCTCATGAACACTGAAGCTTTCTTT. Translated: CASGSGLMNTEAFF.

At least ten counts were recorded for this clonotype. The gene calls are TRBV4-2 and TRBJ2-7; 10 bases map to TRBD1. Trimming removed 3 bases from V and 0 bases from J; junction bases left unmatched: 11. Per the germline V gene, CDR1 is LGHNA and CDR2 is YNFKEQ. The CDR3 is made up of 18 amino acids. The CDR3, as DNA: TGTGCCAGCAGCCAGGGGGACAGGGGAAGGCTGAGCTCCTACGAGCAGTACTTC. This gives the protein CASSQGDRGRLSSYEQYF.

The table lists this clonotype with many counts. This rearrangement joins TRBV6-6 to TRBJ2-7, with a possible D match to TRBD1 (5 bases). Deletions cut 6 bases from V and 4 bases from J, with 10 bases between. The CDR3 is 12 residues long. Germline CDR1 reads MNHNY; CDR2 reads SVGAGI (reference sequence). In DNA, the CDR3 is TGTGCCAGCAGGACCGACAGTTACGAGCAGTACTTC. Translated, it gives CASRTDSYEQYF.

This clonotype was counted at least ten times. The chain carries TRBV6-1 and TRBJ1-1; D ambiguous. The V gene lost 6 bases and the J gene lost 1 base, with 15 bases spanning the gap. Germline CDR1 is MNHNS and CDR2 is SASEGT. This CDR3 has 15 residues. This chain's CDR3 is CASRAIIRKNTEAFF. As DNA, the CDR3 is TGTGCCAGCAGGGCTATTATACGGAAGAACACTGAAGCTTTCTTT.

This clonotype was counted only a few times. This chain links TRBV20-1 with TRBJ2-7; TRBD1 might be the D (5 bases). V was pared by 7 bases and J by 6 bases, with 13 bases between. Germline V gene lookup returns CDR1 DFQATT and CDR2 SNEGSKA (reference sequence). The CDR3 covers 11 residues. CDR3 loop: CSVQGAPEQYF. The CDR3 nucleotides are TGCAGTGTACAAGGGGCCCCCGAGCAGTACTTC.

This clonotype has a handful of counts. The gene calls are TRBV15 and TRBJ2-1, with 15 bases identical to TRBD2. Germline lookup yields CDR1 LNHNV and CDR2 YYDKDF (reference sequence). This CDR3 is built from 18 residues. V lost 6 bases and J lost 8; bases outside the gene matches: 14. CDR3 residues: CATRTGTSGRTLWDEQFF. In DNA form, the CDR3 reads TGTGCCACCAGAACCGGGACTAGCGGGAGGACCCTTTGGGATGAGCAGTTCTTC.

The V call is TRBV15, the J call TRBJ2-1; TRBD2 agrees at 7 bases. Germline CDR1 and CDR2: LNHNV and YYDKDF (reference sequence). This CDR3 has 14 amino acids. V dropped 0 bases and J dropped 6; count of bases not matched to a gene: 2. The CDR3 bases are TGTGCCACCAGCAGAGAAGGGAGGGCCAATGAGCAGTTCTTC. Translated, it gives CATSREGRANEQFF.